This TCR beta chain is drawn from a study of identical twins (dated by TCRdb to the mid-2010s). In the study overall: To test whether fetal clonotypes persist, this study deep-sequenced TCR alpha and beta repertoires from monozygotic twins, from unrelated adults of various ages, and from cord blood. To rule out contamination, the twin experiments were replicated at different times with different library preparation protocols.

V is reduced by 2 bases and J by 13 bases, leaving a spacing of 18 bases between them. The CDR3 runs 14 amino acids, cysteine and phenylalanine included. The sequence is cut down to CDR3 DNA, 42 bases in frame from base 1. From the germline V gene (reference sequence), CDR1 is MNHEY and CDR2 is SMNVEV. Overall study results and their limits: Abundant cord blood beta clonotypes had fewer insertions, young adult naive repertoires showed a similar but weaker trend, and memory repertoires showed no such trend. Recombination models systematically underestimated out-of-frame TCR alpha sharing in monozygotic twins but agreed with sharing between unrelated individuals. In beta out-of-frame sequences, excess twin sharing was weaker, because having fewer shared sequences lowered the signal-to-noise ratio. Compared with coincidental sharing between unrelated individuals, out-of-frame TCR alpha sequences shared between twins showed an excess of sequences with low generation probability. Invariant T cells such as MAIT and iNKT could partly confound zero-insertion analyses, although diverse VJ usage argued against such confounding for most clonotypes. Because the same donors could not be followed over many years, the conclusions relied on cross-sectional statistical analysis.

Every donor in the study was a healthy Caucasian. The method behind the library was 5' RACE. The sequencer listed for this sample is Illumina HiSeq 2000. A universal primer binding site was added through template switching, and the final cDNA carried a unique molecular identifier so that TCR cDNA molecules could be counted accurately. Specific primers in the conserved constant-segment region were used to synthesize first-strand cDNA for TCR alpha and beta chains. To control for contamination, every cDNA library was double barcoded, receiving both a SMART-Mk sample barcode and Illumina barcodes. TruSeq adapter sequences along with Illumina sample barcodes were introduced in two successive PCR steps. The Illumina HiSeq platform was used with custom primers to sequence TCR alpha and beta cDNA libraries. Under the source paper's analysis protocol: MiGEC processed the raw reads to extract unique molecular identifiers, while MiXCR was used to determine the CDR3 positions. For each individual, recombination models were inferred using an EM algorithm with the repgenHMM and IGoR tools. The analysis of shared clonotypes was done with the tcR package in R, with sharing normalized by the product of cloneset sizes. To study raw recombination without the effects of thymic and clonal selection, out-of-frame nonproductive sequences were analyzed. TCRdb reran the public reads through fastp at Q25 and MiXCR, keeping productive beta chains. For every CDR3 protein sequence, its rows merge into one entry that carries the most common genes and DNA. TCRdb, not the original authors, processed these V and J calls. This sample is represented by 1.5 million to 2 million distinct CDR3 sequences; more than 30% of them were singletons. The ten largest clones capture approximately 0.29% of the sample.

Regarding this clonotype: The antigen it binds to is not known. A much larger clone differs from this one at a single base, so this may be a read error.

This receptor was obtained from a newborn girl in good health. Recombination linked TRBV27 to TRBJ2-4; TRBD1 is a possible D gene, resting on 5 matching bases. The source material was cord blood. The base sequence is TGTGCCAGCAGTTTAAGCAGGGTATCCTACGGGCAGTACTTC. Its amino acids are CASSLSRVSYGQYF.